Each of the 24 T cell receptor beta chains below was sequenced from the same sample in a study of T cell responses to AZD1222 COVID-19 vaccine. This table comes from immunoSEQ multiplex PCR, and its TCRdb copy is limited to in-frame clones, with some not included. The data contain just over 150,000 clones, less than 90% of them seen just once; the ten biggest clones take up 6.9%. The sequencing used peripheral blood, collected after recovery from COVID-19. These TCRs come from an adult who had recovered from COVID-19.

The chain joins TRBV5-4 to TRBJ2-7; D not certain. Germline V gene data show CDR1 as SGHNT and CDR2 as YYREEE (reference sequence). The CDR3 is 13 residues long. Trimming shortened V by 3 bases and J by 0 bases, and 7 bases separated the two germline ends. CDR3 nucleotide sequence: TGTGCCAGCAGCTCAGGCAGCTCCTACGAGCAGTACTTC. As protein: CASSSGSSYEQYF.

This chain links TRBV28 with TRBJ1-2, with a tentative D call TRBD1 (6 bases). This CDR3 has 15 residues. Trimming took 4 bases from V and 0 from J, leaving 12 bases between them. The germline CDR1 and CDR2 sequences are MDHEN and SYDVKM. CDR3 in DNA: TGTGCCAGCAGTTCAGGGGCGAGAGCTAACTATGGCTACACCTTC. Translation gives CASSSGARANYGYTF.

The chain uses TRBV4-1 and TRBJ1-1; D is unresolved. Germline V gene sequence: CDR1 MGHRA, CDR2 YSYEKL. Trimming left V 0 bases short and J 4 bases short, with 15 bases between. The CDR3 is 16 residues long. In DNA, the CDR3 is TGCGCCAGCAGCCAAGAGTTAGTAGGGCTGAGCACTGAAGCTTTCTTT. Amino acid sequence: CASSQELVGLSTEAFF.

V and J are TRBV29-1 and TRBJ1-1; D remains unclear. The CDR3 spans 14 residues. Trimming pared 0 bases from V and 1 base from J, leaving 9 bases between. Germline CDR1 and CDR2: SQVTM and ANQGSEA. This chain's CDR3 is CSVEEAAANTEAFF. CDR3 DNA sequence: TGCAGCGTTGAAGAAGCGGCAGCGAACACTGAAGCTTTCTTT.

The chain employs TRBV6-2 or TRBV6-3 and TRBJ2-3; 11 bases align to TRBD2. CDR1 and CDR2 from the germline V gene are MNHEY and SVGEGT. The V segment lost 5 bases and the J segment 3 bases; nucleotides outside the gene matches: 7. The CDR3 totals 16 residues. The CDR3 spells CASSNGLAGPTDTQYF. The DNA of the CDR3 is TGTGCCAGCAGTAACGGACTAGCGGGCCCAACAGATACGCAGTATTTT.

The sample holds one count of this clone. This sequence joins TRBV3-1 (or the pseudogene TRBV3-2) and TRBJ1-1, with D unresolved. The V end lost 8 bases, the J end lost 1 base, and 11 bases lay between the germline ends. Germline values: CDR1 LGHDT, CDR2 YNNKEL (reference sequence). The length of the CDR3 is 13 residues. DNA of the CDR3: TGTGCCAGCGAAAACACAGAGAACACTGAAGCTTTCTTT. Translation: CASENTENTEAFF.

This rearrangement joins TRBV7-3 to TRBJ1-2; D gene uncertain. The CDR3 covers 13 residues. Looked up from germline, CDR1 is SGHTA and CDR2 is FQGTGA. Deletions cut 1 base from V and 2 bases from J, with 5 bases between. The CDR3 nucleotides read TGTGCCAGCAGCTTAAAACAGAACTATGGCTACACCTTC. This codes for CASSLKQNYGYTF.

The chain joins TRBV5-6 to TRBJ2-7; D ambiguous. CDR1 and CDR2 from the germline V gene are SGHDT and YYEEEE. V gave up 8 bases and J gave up 5 bases, with 14 bases separating them. There are 12 residues in the CDR3. The CDR3 sequence is CASRAYRDEQYF. CDR3 nucleotide sequence: TGTGCCAGTAGGGCCTATAGGGACGAGCAGTACTTC.

J is TRBJ1-2 and V is TRBV9, with D unclear. Germline values: CDR1 SGDLS, CDR2 YYNGEE. The CDR3 loop spans 14 amino acids. Trimming pared 3 bases from V and 2 bases from J, leaving 11 bases between. The CDR3 bases are TGTGCCAGCAGCGAGGCAGCGGTGAACTATGGCTACACCTTC. It specifies CASSEAAVNYGYTF.

The gene calls are TRBV19 and TRBJ1-2; D is uncertain. Trimming shortened V by 7 bases and J by 0 bases, and 9 bases separated the two germline ends. The length of the CDR3 is 13 residues. In germline, CDR1 is LNHDA, CDR2 SQIVND (reference sequence). The chain's CDR3 is CASNTQANYGYTF. For the CDR3, the DNA is TGTGCCAGTAACACACAAGCTAACTATGGCTACACCTTC.

The gene calls are TRBV7-2 and TRBJ1-2; D might be TRBD1 (5 bases). This CDR3 is built from 13 residues. CDR1 is SGHTA, CDR2 FQGNSA, per germline. V was shortened by 3 bases and J by 5 bases, with 10 bases between the two germline ends. The CDR3 loop is CASSLGGAYGYTF. CDR3 DNA sequence: TGTGCCAGCAGCTTGGGTGGGGCGTATGGCTACACCTTC. Variable domain in full (rest from reference TRBV7-2 and TRBJ1-2): GAGVSQSPSNKVTEKGKDVELRCDPISGHTALYWYRQSLGQGLEFLIYFQGNSAPDKSGLPSDRFSAERTGGSVSTLTIQRTQQEDSAVYLCASSLGGAYGYTFGSGTRLTVV.

This clone was found a few times. The gene calls are TRBV11-2 and TRBJ1-3; TRBD1 might be the D (6 bases). Deletions cut 5 bases from V and 4 bases from J, with 15 bases between. Germline V gene data show CDR1 as SGHAT and CDR2 as FQNNGV. The CDR3 sequence is 15 residues long. In nucleotides, the CDR3 is TGTGCCAGCAGCCACACGCAGGGGAGAGGAAACACCATATATTTT. Translation gives CASSHTQGRGNTIYF.

This clone was seen only a few times. The chain joins TRBV7-8 to TRBJ1-5; TRBD1 matches at 9 bases. The CDR3 totals 17 residues. V shed 1 base, J shed 4 bases, and the junction held 8 bases outside the gene matches. The germline V gene encodes CDR1 SGHVS and CDR2 FQNEAQ. The CDR3 DNA is TGTGCCAGCAGCTTAGTTGGCTGGACAGGGGAAAATCAGCCCCAGCATTTT. Protein: CASSLVGWTGENQPQHF.

J is TRBJ2-7 and V is TRBV5-4; 10 nucleotides line up with TRBD2. J gave up 5 bases and V 0 bases, and 5 bases lay outside the gene matches. The CDR3 covers 15 residues. Germline CDR1 is SGHNT and CDR2 is YYREEE (reference sequence). The CDR3 sequence: CASSLGLAGGDEQYF. The CDR3 bases are TGTGCCAGCAGCTTGGGGTTAGCGGGAGGCGACGAGCAGTACTTC.

V usage is TRBV3-1 (or the pseudogene TRBV3-2) and J usage is TRBJ2-4; D is ambiguous. CDR3 size: 12 residues. V dropped 4 bases and J dropped 6 bases, with 7 bases sitting between them. Germline V gene lookup returns CDR1 LGHDT and CDR2 YNNKEL (reference sequence). The CDR3 here is CASSPNTNIQYF. The CDR3 DNA sequence: TGTGCCAGCAGCCCAAATACAAACATTCAGTACTTC.

The V gene is TRBV24-1, the J gene TRBJ2-3, with unresolved D. V dropped 1 base and J dropped 3 bases, with 4 bases sitting between them. CDR1 and CDR2 from the germline V gene are KGHDR and SFDVKD. The CDR3 spans 13 residues. CDR3 region: CATSDFWTDTQYF. For the CDR3, the DNA is TGTGCCACCAGTGATTTTTGGACAGATACGCAGTATTTT.

The chain is built from TRBV5-1 and TRBJ1-2; D unresolved. The V end was cut by 2 bases, the J end by 3 bases, with 8 bases between. Germline-derived CDR1 and CDR2 are SGHRS and YFSETQ. This CDR3 comprises 13 residues. CDR3 sequence reads: CASSLDNYYGYTF. CDR3 DNA sequence: TGCGCCAGCAGCTTAGACAACTACTATGGCTACACCTTC.

V and J are TRBV3-1 (or the pseudogene TRBV3-2) and TRBJ2-7; TRBD1 is a possible D gene (6 bases). CDR1 LGHDT and CDR2 YNNKEL come from the germline V gene (reference sequence). CDR3 length equals 15 residues. Trimming stripped 4 bases from V and 2 bases from J, with 15 bases between. This CDR3 reads CASSPSGTKTYEQYF. The CDR3, as DNA: TGTGCCAGCAGCCCTTCCGGGACAAAAACCTACGAGCAGTACTTC.

CDR3 region: CASSLGTSGSEQFF. The CDR3 DNA is TGTGCCAGCAGCTTGGGGACTAGCGGGAGTGAGCAGTTCTTC. V is TRBV11-2 and J is TRBJ2-1, with 14 bases that match TRBD2. V shed 3 bases, J shed 9 bases, and the junction held 1 base outside the gene matches. CDR1 and CDR2 (germline): SGHAT, FQNNGV. The CDR3 is made up of 14 amino acids. Based on the CDR3 plus reference TRBV11-2 and TRBJ2-1, the full variable domain is EAGVAQSPRYKIIEKRQSVAFWCNPISGHATLYWYQQILGQGPKLLIQFQNNGVVDDSQLPKDRFSAERLKGVDSTLKIQPAKLEDSAVYLCASSLGTSGSEQFFGPGTRLTVL.

V usage is TRBV6-1 and J usage is TRBJ2-7; TRBD1 matches 8 bases. Germline assignment: CDR1 MNHNS and CDR2 SASEGT. The CDR3 runs to 14 residues. With V trimmed by 3 bases and J by 3 bases, 4 bases remained unmatched. The CDR3 loop reads CASSETGDLYEQYF. The CDR3 DNA reads TGTGCCAGCAGTGAGACAGGGGATCTCTACGAGCAGTACTTC.

DNA of the CDR3: TGTGCCAGCAGCGTAGAAGGCAGGGTACTGAATGAAAAACTGTTTTTT. Its protein product is CASSVEGRVLNEKLFF. The chain couples TRBV9 to TRBJ1-4; D is perhaps TRBD1 (5 bases). This CDR3 is 16 amino acids long. Germline V gene data show CDR1 as SGDLS and CDR2 as YYNGEE. V shed 0 bases and J shed 5 bases, with 14 bases lying between them.

The rearrangement links TRBV28 to TRBJ2-1; TRBD1 agrees at 10 bases. V gave up 11 bases and J gave up 13 bases; unmatched junction bases: 14. The CDR3 loop spans 13 amino acids. Germline CDR1 MDHEN, CDR2 SYDVKM. DNA for the CDR3: TGTGCCTCGGCGACAGGGGGCGCGAAGAGACAGTTCTTC. Its translation is CASATGGAKRQFF.

The CDR3 DNA is TGTGCCAGCAGCGAAAAGCGGGGGACAGGGGTACGCAATCAGCCCCAGCATTTT. This gives the protein CASSEKRGTGVRNQPQHF. The genes are TRBV7-3 and TRBJ1-5; 10 bases agree with TRBD1. CDR1 and CDR2 (germline): SGHTA, FQGTGA. CDR3 length equals 18 residues. J gave up 2 bases and V 5 bases, and 12 bases lay outside the gene matches.

The chain employs TRBV6-4 and TRBJ2-7, with a weak D call TRBD1 (6 bases). CDR3 size: 16 residues. V lost 3 bases, J lost 7 bases, and 22 bases lay in between. Per germline, CDR1 MRHNA and CDR2 SNTAGT. The DNA for the CDR3 is TGTGCCAGCAGTGAGATACTACAGGGCAAAGTAGGGGAGCAGTACTTC. The encoded protein is CASSEILQGKVGEQYF.